This T cell receptor (beta chain) is drawn from a study of T cells in Graves' hyperthyroidism and ophthalmopathy. Regarding the study as a whole: The model anticipated ophthalmopathy a median approximately 6.7 months pre-onset.

Uncontrolled infections, other autoimmune diseases, pregnancy or lactation led to exclusion of patients. Template material for amplifying TCR beta CDR3 regions consisted of RNA transcripts. The HTBI primer set served for first-round RT-PCR of the TCR CDR3. TCRdb redid the calling of the multiplex PCR reads with MiXCR, one entry per CDR3 protein. The sample includes 650,000 to 750,000 distinct CDR3 sequences, approximately 15% of them seen just once. Note on this clonotype: The antigen is not known.

The sequence derives from a woman younger than 35 with Graves' hyperthyroidism. The sequencing input was blood.

The CDR3 DNA reads TGCAGTGCTAGAGTTCCACTAGCGGGAGAGACCGGGGAGCTGTTTTTT. Its protein is CSARVPLAGETGELFF. The rearrangement joins TRBV20-1 to TRBJ2-2; 11 bases map to TRBD2. From germline, CDR1 is DFQATT and CDR2 SNEGSKA (reference sequence). The CDR3 consists of 16 residues. The trim removed 1 base at V and 5 bases at J, leaving 6 bases unmatched.